This passage covers 25 T cell receptor beta chains from one sample sequenced in a study of blood T cells in healthy people across ages. Then a second PCR, running about 6 to 12 cycles, was carried out with a sample-barcoded 5' primer and a J-beta primer mix. TCRdb re-called the 5' RACE reads with MiXCR, one entry per CDR3 protein. The sample consists of 850,000 to 1,000,000 distinct CDR3 sequences, roughly 51% of them appearing once. Sequencing used blood. All receptors derive from a woman in her sixties or seventies in good health.

This clonotype was detected a few times. The rearrangement links TRBV6-1 to TRBJ2-1; the D gene could be TRBD1 or TRBD2 (5 bases each). Trimming shortened V by 2 bases and J by 2 bases, and 7 bases separated the two germline ends. Germline V lookup: CDR1 MNHNS, CDR2 SASEGT. The CDR3 has 14 residues. The DNA for the CDR3 is TGTGCCAGCAGTGAACGAGGGGCCTACAATGAGCAGTTCTTC. It codes for CASSERGAYNEQFF.

The rearrangement links TRBV5-1 to TRBJ2-6, with D possibly being TRBD2 (5 bases). CDR3 length equals 15 residues. The V gene's germline CDR1 is SGHRS and CDR2 YFSETQ. With 5 bases removed from V and 2 bases from J, the gap between germline ends came to 11 bases. CDR3 region: CASSPWRTGANVLTF. The CDR3 DNA is TGCGCCAGCAGTCCGTGGAGGACTGGGGCCAACGTCCTGACTTTC.

The CDR3 loop reads CASSVVGDSSYEQYF. CDR3 nucleotide sequence: TGTGCCAGCAGCGTAGTAGGGGACTCATCCTACGAGCAGTACTTC. The genes are TRBV9 and TRBJ2-7; D may be TRBD2 (6 bases). The V gene's germline CDR1 is SGDLS and CDR2 YYNGEE. Trimming pared 0 bases from V and 1 base from J, leaving 11 bases between. The CDR3 contains 15 residues.

V gene TRBV7-8 combines with J gene TRBJ2-1; D is unresolved. CDR1 and CDR2 from the germline V gene are SGHVS and FQNEAQ. The V end was cut by 2 bases, the J end by 6 bases, with 14 bases between. CDR3 length: 15 residues. This chain's CDR3 is CASSLRTSQANEQFF. CDR3 sequence (DNA): TGTGCCAGCAGCTTACGGACCTCTCAGGCCAATGAGCAGTTCTTC. Together with reference TRBV7-8 and TRBJ2-1, the CDR3 gives the full variable domain: GAGVSQSPRYKVAKRGQDVALRCDPISGHVSLFWYQQALGQGPEFLTYFQNEAQLDKSGLPSDRFFAERPEGSVSTLKIQRTQQEDSAVYLCASSLRTSQANEQFFGPGTRLTVL.

The rearrangement joins TRBV29-1 to TRBJ2-3; no firm D call. Germline V lookup: CDR1 SQVTM, CDR2 ANQGSEA. The CDR3 is 12 amino acids. The V gene lost 4 bases and the J gene lost 5 bases, with 10 bases spanning the gap. The CDR3 sequence: CSVVVGLDTQYF. The CDR3 DNA follows: TGCAGCGTTGTGGTCGGGTTAGATACGCAGTATTTT.

The CDR3 is CSASPTRYGQYF. The CDR3 region has the DNA TGCAGTGCTAGCCCGACACGCTACGGGCAGTACTTC. The V and J genes are TRBV20-1 and TRBJ2-4; unclear D gene. V was clipped by 3 bases and J by 13 bases, with 16 bases between them. Germline-derived CDR1 and CDR2 are DFQATT and SNEGSKA (reference sequence). The CDR3 spans 12 residues.

The rearrangement joins TRBV3-1 to TRBJ2-7; no definite D call. Germline values: CDR1 LGHDT, CDR2 YNNKEL (reference sequence). V was shortened by 2 bases and J by 8 bases, with 13 bases between the two germline ends. The CDR3 has 13 residues. The CDR3 is CASSQRKPTKQYF. In DNA form, the CDR3 reads TGTGCCAGCAGCCAAAGAAAACCTACGAAGCAGTACTTC.

The chain couples TRBV6-6 to TRBJ1-2; D is possibly TRBD1 (6 bases). This CDR3 region has 15 residues. Per germline, CDR1 MNHNY and CDR2 SVGAGI (reference sequence). Trimming stripped 6 bases from V and 6 bases from J, with 20 bases between. CDR3 DNA sequence: TGTGCCAGCAGCCCACAGGGCCTGTCTCGTAATGGCTACACCTTC. This codes for CASSPQGLSRNGYTF.

The rearrangement joins TRBV10-3 to TRBJ2-1; 11 nucleotides match TRBD2. Trimming at V came to 4 bases and at J to 6 bases, leaving 14 bases not matched to a gene. Germline V gene data show CDR1 as ENHRY and CDR2 as SYGVKD. CDR3 length equals 18 residues. The DNA for the CDR3 is TGTGCCATCAGTGTTGGTTCTAGCGGGAGGTTAGCAGGCAATGAGCAGTTCTTC. Encoded protein: CAISVGSSGRLAGNEQFF.

The rearrangement uses TRBV29-1 and TRBJ1-1; D call uncertain. The CDR3 contains 13 residues. CDR1 SQVTM and CDR2 ANQGSEA come from the germline V gene. V was shortened by 6 bases and J by 6 bases, with 17 bases between the two germline ends. CDR3: CSVDGRPLPEAFF. The CDR3 nucleotides are TGCAGCGTAGACGGGCGACCGCTCCCTGAAGCTTTCTTT.

Points on this clonotype: The junction does not match germline at one end; this may be a read error. This chain uses TRBV7-3 with TRBJ2-1; 9 bases agree with TRBD2. CDR1 is SGHTA, CDR2 FQGTGA, per germline. This CDR3 region has 20 residues. The CDR3 region has the DNA TGTGCCAGCGGCTTAATTTACGGCGGGACTAGCTCGAGCTCCTACAATGAGCAGTTCTTC. Translating gives CASGLIYGGTSSSSYNEQFF.

This clonotype was observed a few times. The gene calls are TRBV12-5 and TRBJ2-7, with D unresolved. The DNA end lines up better with TRBJ2-5; the J call may be wrong. The CDR3 has 13 amino acids. Germline values: CDR1 LGHNT, CDR2 FRNRAP. This CDR3 is CASGLGGQETQYF. The CDR3 DNA reads TGTGCTAGTGGTTTGGGAGGCCAAGAGACCCAGTACTTC.

V usage is TRBV7-2 and J usage is TRBJ2-1; 7 bases align to TRBD1. Germline V gene sequence: CDR1 SGHTA, CDR2 FQGNSA. The CDR3 is 15 residues long. Trimming removed 5 bases from V and 1 base from J; junction bases left unmatched: 5. The chain's CDR3 is CASSAHRGSYNEQFF. CDR3 nucleotides: TGTGCCAGCAGCGCCCACAGGGGTTCCTACAATGAGCAGTTCTTC.

In this sample, this clonotype turned up a few times. J is TRBJ2-4 and V is TRBV5-6; TRBD2 agrees at 11 bases. The J call may be faulty, since TRBJ2-7 better matches the DNA end. The CDR3 has 15 residues. Germline V CDR1 and CDR2: SGHDT, YYEEEE. The CDR3 coding sequence is TGTGCCAGCAGCTTGGGGCCTAGCGGGAGGTTCGAGCAGTACTTC. Its translation is CASSLGPSGRFEQYF.

V and J are TRBV29-1 and TRBJ1-2; D gene uncertain. In germline, CDR1 is SQVTM, CDR2 ANQGSEA. V lost 4 bases and J 8 bases, leaving 11 bases between the germline ends. This CDR3 has 11 residues. CDR3 sequence: CSVGISGGYTF. In DNA, the CDR3 is TGCAGCGTTGGTATATCTGGCGGCTACACCTTC.

J is TRBJ1-2 and V is TRBV11-2; a weak D match, TRBD1 (6 bases). The germline V gene has CDR1 SGHAT and CDR2 FQNNGV. V lost 5 bases and J 3 bases, leaving 16 bases between the germline ends. The length of the CDR3 is 15 residues. CDR3 DNA: TGTGCCAGCAGCCCAATCCGGGACACGGACTATGGCTACACCTTC. It translates to CASSPIRDTDYGYTF.

This clonotype showed up just once. This chain uses TRBV5-5 with TRBJ2-3; TRBD2 matches at 7 bases. The CDR3 is 15 amino acids. Germline V gene lookup returns CDR1 SGHKS and CDR2 YYEKEE (reference sequence). After removal of 2 bases from V and 3 bases from J, the junction contained 6 bases not matched to a gene. The CDR3: CASSFGLELTDTQYF. The CDR3 region has the DNA TGTGCCAGCAGCTTCGGACTAGAATTAACAGATACGCAGTATTTT.

V and J are TRBV2 and TRBJ2-7; D might be TRBD1 or TRBD2, each matching 5 bases. The CDR3 totals 13 residues. Trimming stripped 6 bases from V and 4 bases from J, with 13 bases between. CDR1 is SNHLY and CDR2 is FYNNEI in the germline V gene. The chain's CDR3 is CASSGTAKYEQYF. As DNA, the CDR3 is TGTGCCAGCAGCGGGACCGCTAAGTACGAGCAGTACTTC.

This clonotype occurred once. The V gene is TRBV15, the J gene TRBJ2-1, with 8 positions matching TRBD2. CDR1 and CDR2 (germline): LNHNV, YYDKDF (reference sequence). The J segment lost 5 bases and the V segment lost 9 bases, leaving 12 bases of the junction unmatched. This CDR3 spans 15 amino acids. The CDR3 DNA is TGTGCCACTACCCCGGGGGGGACAAGGAACAATGAGCAGTTCTTC. Amino acid sequence: CATTPGGTRNNEQFF.

The chain carries TRBV20-1 and TRBJ2-1, with TRBD1 matching 9 bases. The J call is uncertain, as TRBJ2-7 better fits the DNA end. The CDR3 is 17 residues long. The germline V gene encodes CDR1 DFQATT and CDR2 SNEGSKA (reference sequence). The CDR3 DNA is TGCAGTGCTAGACCTCCAACCGGGACAGGGACCTACAATGAGCAGTACTTC. Translating it yields CSARPPTGTGTYNEQYF.

The rearrangement uses TRBV24-1 and TRBJ2-7; a possible D gene is TRBD2 (5 bases). The CDR3 spans 13 residues. Trimming stripped 4 bases from V and 7 bases from J, with 13 bases between. Germline V gives CDR1 KGHDR, CDR2 SFDVKD. This CDR3 is CATSELAFYEQYF. In DNA form, the CDR3 reads TGTGCCACCAGTGAATTAGCGTTCTATGAGCAGTACTTC.

The gene calls are TRBV6-1 and TRBJ2-7; TRBD1 matches at 7 bases. After removal of 7 bases from V and 4 bases from J, the junction contained 13 bases not matched to a gene. From germline, CDR1 is MNHNS and CDR2 SASEGT. There are 15 residues in the CDR3. Here the CDR3 DNA reads TGTGCCAGCACACGGACAGGCACGGTCGCTTACGAGCAGTACTTC. Protein sequence: CASTRTGTVAYEQYF.

This chain joins TRBV21-1 and TRBJ2-7; the table's D call, TRBD1, has no DNA check behind it. TRBV21-1 is listed as a pseudogene. There are 15 residues in the CDR3. CDR3 region: CASSNPGQSSYEQYF. In DNA form, the CDR3 reads TGTGCCAGCAGCAACCCGGGACAGAGCTCCTACGAGCAGTACTTC.

A word on this clonotype: Since a much larger clone is just one base distant, this may be a read error. This chain's CDR3 is CASSRESRTYEQYF. The CDR3, as DNA: TGCGCCAGCAGCCGAGAGTCACGGACCTACGAGCAGTACTTC. This sequence joins TRBV4-1 and TRBJ2-7; D is unresolved. The CDR3 contains 14 residues. In germline, CDR1 is MGHRA, CDR2 YSYEKL. The V end lost 4 bases, the J end lost 2 bases, and 12 bases lay between the germline ends.

This clonotype was found a few times. A read error may account for a junction end that differs from germline. V usage is TRBV15 and J usage is TRBJ2-1; tentative D call: TRBD1 (6 bases). CDR3 length: 13 residues. Germline V CDR1 and CDR2: LNHNV, YYDKDF (reference sequence). In DNA form, the CDR3 reads TGTGCCACCAGAAGAGACAGGAGAGGGGAGCAGTTCTTC. The encoded protein is CATRRDRRGEQFF.